This T cell receptor beta chain was retrieved from a study of blood T cell repertoires in COVID-19. Participant reports of clinical history set cohort assignment. In the source study's methods: Estimated nucleated cell counts came from reference gene primer amplification. Profiled with immunoSEQ multiplex PCR; TCRdb holds only in-frame clones, not every one. The DNA gave D and trimming, while V, J and clone size come from that table. Of roughly 290,000 clones listed, around 90% are singletons. Per the germline V gene, CDR1 is SGHTA and CDR2 is FQGNSA. The CDR3 extends over 13 amino acids. Trimming removed 1 base at V and 4 bases at J, with 6 bases between.

The sequence was collected from a woman aged 40 to 50 who had recovered from COVID-19. This chain uses TRBV7-2 with TRBJ2-3; a possible D gene is TRBD2 (5 bases). The sample taken for sequencing was PBMCs or T cells enriched from blood (not recorded which). DNA for the CDR3: TGTGCCAGCAGCTTAGAGAGGGCAGATACGCAGTATTTT. The encoded protein is CASSLERADTQYF.